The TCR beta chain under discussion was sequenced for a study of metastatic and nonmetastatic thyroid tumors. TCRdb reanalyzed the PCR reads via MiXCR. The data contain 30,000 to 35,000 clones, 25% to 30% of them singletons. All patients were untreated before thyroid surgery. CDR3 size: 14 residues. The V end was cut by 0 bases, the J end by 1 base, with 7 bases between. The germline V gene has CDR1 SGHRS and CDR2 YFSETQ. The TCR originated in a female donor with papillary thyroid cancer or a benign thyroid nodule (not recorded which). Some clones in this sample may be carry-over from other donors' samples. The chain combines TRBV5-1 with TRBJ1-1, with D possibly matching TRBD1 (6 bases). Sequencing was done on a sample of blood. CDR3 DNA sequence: TGCGCCAGCAGCTTGGAGACAGGGAACACTGAAGCTTTCTTT. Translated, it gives CASSLETGNTEAFF.